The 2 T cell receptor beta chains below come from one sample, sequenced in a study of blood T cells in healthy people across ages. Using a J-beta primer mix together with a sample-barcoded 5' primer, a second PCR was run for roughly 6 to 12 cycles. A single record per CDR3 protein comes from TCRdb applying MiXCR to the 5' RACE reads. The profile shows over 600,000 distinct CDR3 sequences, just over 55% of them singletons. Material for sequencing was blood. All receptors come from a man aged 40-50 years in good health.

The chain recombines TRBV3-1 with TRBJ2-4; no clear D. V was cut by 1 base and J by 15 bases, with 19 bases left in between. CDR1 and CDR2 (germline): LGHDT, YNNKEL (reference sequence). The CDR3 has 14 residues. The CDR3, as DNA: TGTGCCAGCAGCCAAGGAAGTAGTTTTTACGAGCGGTACTTC. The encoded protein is CASSQGSSFYERYF.

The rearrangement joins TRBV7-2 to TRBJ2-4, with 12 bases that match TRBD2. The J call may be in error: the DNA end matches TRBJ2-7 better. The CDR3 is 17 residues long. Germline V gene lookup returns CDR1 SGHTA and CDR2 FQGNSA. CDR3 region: CASSLGASGRAGYEQYF. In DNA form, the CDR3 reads TGTGCCAGCAGCTTAGGAGCTAGCGGGAGGGCCGGCTACGAGCAGTACTTC.